These 9 T cell receptor beta chains share one sample of origin, sequenced in a study of blood T cell repertoires in COVID-19. Data came from immunoSEQ multiplex PCR; TCRdb stores just in-frame clones and leaves some out. The sample carries 30,000 to 35,000 clones, less than 95% recorded once. Sequencing input: peripheral blood. The receptors here all came from a man older than 75 with acute or convalescent COVID-19.

The gene calls are TRBV6-5 and TRBJ2-3; D is possibly TRBD2 (5 bases). The CDR3 consists of 15 residues. Germline V gives CDR1 MNHEY, CDR2 SVGAGI. The V end lost 8 bases, the J end lost 0 bases, and 15 bases lay between the germline ends. CDR3 DNA sequence: TGTGCCAGCGTGCGGGCGGCCCCGAGCACAGATACGCAGTATTTT. As protein: CASVRAAPSTDTQYF.

This rearrangement joins TRBV10-3 to TRBJ1-1; D uncertain. CDR1 is ENHRY, CDR2 SYGVKD, per germline. Trimming removed 0 bases at V and 4 bases at J, with 12 bases between. The CDR3 runs 15 residues. This chain's CDR3 is CAISESLRGFTEAFF. Written as DNA, the CDR3 is TGTGCCATCAGTGAGTCGTTGCGGGGTTTCACTGAAGCTTTCTTT.

The V gene is TRBV21-1, the J gene TRBJ2-7; TRBD2 is taken as the D call from the table, unchecked against the DNA. TRBV21-1 is an annotated pseudogene. The length of the CDR3 is 15 residues. The CDR3, as DNA: TGTGCCAGCAGCCACGAAGCAAAACGGCCCGGGGTCGGTTGGGTC. Translation: CASSHEAKRPGVGWV.

The rearrangement joins TRBV9 to TRBJ1-4; no firm D call. CDR3 length: 17 amino acids. The V end lost 0 bases, the J end lost 8 bases, and 20 bases lay between the germline ends. CDR1 and CDR2 (germline): SGDLS, YYNGEE. CDR3 loop: CASSVEPAKASGEKLFF. CDR3 nucleotide sequence: TGTGCCAGCAGCGTAGAACCGGCCAAAGCTTCCGGGGAAAAACTGTTTTTT.

This clone was observed a single time. V is TRBV6-6 and J is TRBJ2-7; a possible D gene is TRBD2 (5 bases). In germline, CDR1 is MNHNY, CDR2 SVGAGI (reference sequence). CDR3 length equals 13 residues. V was trimmed by 2 bases and J by 6 bases, leaving 11 bases between them. The CDR3 here is CASSYRETGEQYF. The CDR3 bases are TGTGCCAGCAGTTACAGGGAGACTGGCGAGCAGTACTTC.

This chain links TRBV5-1 with TRBJ2-7, with 8 bases fitting TRBD1. V was pared by 6 bases and J by 4 bases, with 9 bases of the junction left unmatched. This CDR3 has 14 amino acids. Looked up from germline, CDR1 is SGHRS and CDR2 is YFSETQ. In nucleotides, the CDR3 is TGCGCCAGCACCGGACAGGGCCTTGGGTACGAGCAGTACTTC. Translation: CASTGQGLGYEQYF.

Regarding this clone: Other DNA sequences within the sample encode an identical CDR3. V gene TRBV15 combines with J gene TRBJ1-1; D is perhaps TRBD1 (5 bases). This CDR3 comprises 15 residues. The V end lost 0 bases, the J end lost 3 bases, and 11 bases lay between the germline ends. Germline-derived CDR1 and CDR2 are LNHNV and YYDKDF (reference sequence). The CDR3 DNA sequence: TGTGCCACCAGCAGAGATCGGTGGGGGGACACTGAAGCTTTCTTT. The encoded protein is CATSRDRWGDTEAFF.

The DNA of the CDR3 is TGCGCCAGCAGCTCCTTCATAGACACGGATGGCTACACCTTC. This codes for CASSSFIDTDGYTF. The rearrangement joins TRBV5-1 to TRBJ1-2, with unresolved D. Looked up from germline, CDR1 is SGHRS and CDR2 is YFSETQ. This CDR3 has 14 residues. Trimming left V 3 bases short and J 6 bases short, with 15 bases between.

The rearrangement joins TRBV5-1 to TRBJ1-2; 11 positions agree with TRBD1. The V and J ends lost 4 bases and 6 bases, in that order; junction bases with no gene match: 5. Germline CDR1 SGHRS, CDR2 YFSETQ. The CDR3 length is 14 residues. The CDR3 spells CASSSGDRGDGYTF. CDR3 in DNA: TGCGCCAGCAGCAGCGGGGACAGGGGGGATGGCTACACCTTC.